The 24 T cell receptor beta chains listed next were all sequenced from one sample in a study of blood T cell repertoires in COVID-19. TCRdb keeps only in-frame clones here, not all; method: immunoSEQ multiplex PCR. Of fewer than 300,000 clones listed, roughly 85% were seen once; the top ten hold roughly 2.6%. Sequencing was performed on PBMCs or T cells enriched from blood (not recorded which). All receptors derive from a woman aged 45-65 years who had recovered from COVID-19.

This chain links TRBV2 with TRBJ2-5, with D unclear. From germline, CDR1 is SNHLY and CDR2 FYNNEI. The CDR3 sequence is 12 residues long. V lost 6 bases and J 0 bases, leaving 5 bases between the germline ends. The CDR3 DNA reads TGTGCCAGCAGAGAGTACCAAGAGACCCAGTACTTC. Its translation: CASREYQETQYF.

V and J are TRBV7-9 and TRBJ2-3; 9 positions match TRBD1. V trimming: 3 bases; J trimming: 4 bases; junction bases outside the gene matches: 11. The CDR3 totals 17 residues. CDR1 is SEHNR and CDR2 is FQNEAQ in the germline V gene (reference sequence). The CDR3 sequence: CASSFANRDRAADTQYF. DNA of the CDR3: TGTGCCAGCAGCTTCGCCAACCGGGACAGGGCCGCAGATACGCAGTATTTT.

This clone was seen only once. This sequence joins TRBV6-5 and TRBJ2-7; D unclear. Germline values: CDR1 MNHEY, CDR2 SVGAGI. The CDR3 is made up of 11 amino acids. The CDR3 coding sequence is TGTGTAACTGATGCTACCTACGAGCAGTACTTC. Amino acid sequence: CVTDATYEQYF.

The CDR3 DNA follows: TGTGCCAGCAGCTCGACAGCTTACTATGGCTACACCTTC. This sequence encodes CASSSTAYYGYTF. The chain couples TRBV5-6 to TRBJ1-2, with D possibly being TRBD1 (5 bases). The CDR3 runs to 13 residues. CDR1 and CDR2 from the germline V gene are SGHDT and YYEEEE. With 3 bases removed from V and 3 bases from J, the gap between germline ends came to 9 bases.

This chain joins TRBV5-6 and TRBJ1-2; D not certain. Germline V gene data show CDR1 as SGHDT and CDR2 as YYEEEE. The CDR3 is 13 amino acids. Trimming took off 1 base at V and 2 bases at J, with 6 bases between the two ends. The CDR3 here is CASSLRGNYGYTF. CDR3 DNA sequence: TGTGCCAGCAGCTTGCGAGGAAACTATGGCTACACCTTC.

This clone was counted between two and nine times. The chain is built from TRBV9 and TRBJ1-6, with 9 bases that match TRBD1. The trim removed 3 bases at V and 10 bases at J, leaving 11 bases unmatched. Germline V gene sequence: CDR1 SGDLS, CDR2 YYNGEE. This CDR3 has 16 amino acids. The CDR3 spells CASSGGDRAGRSPLHF. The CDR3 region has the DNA TGTGCCAGCAGCGGGGGGGACAGGGCAGGTAGATCACCCCTCCACTTT.

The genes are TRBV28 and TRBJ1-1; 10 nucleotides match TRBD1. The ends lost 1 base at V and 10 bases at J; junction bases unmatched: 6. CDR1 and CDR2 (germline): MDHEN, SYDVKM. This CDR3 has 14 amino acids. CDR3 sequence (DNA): TGTGCCAGCAGTTTATCCCGACAGGGGGCTGGAGCTTTCTTT. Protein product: CASSLSRQGAGAFF.

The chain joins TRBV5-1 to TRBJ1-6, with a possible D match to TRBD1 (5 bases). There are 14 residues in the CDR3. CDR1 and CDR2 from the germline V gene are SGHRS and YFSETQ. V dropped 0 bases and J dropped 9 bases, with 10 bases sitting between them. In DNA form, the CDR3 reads TGCGCCAGCAGCTTGGCAGGGTTTGGTTCACCCCTCCACTTT. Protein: CASSLAGFGSPLHF.

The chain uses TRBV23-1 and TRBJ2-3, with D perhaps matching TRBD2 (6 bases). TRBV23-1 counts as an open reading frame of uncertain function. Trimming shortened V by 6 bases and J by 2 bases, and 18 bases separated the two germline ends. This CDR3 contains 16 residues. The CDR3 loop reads CASRSPRELPTDTQYF. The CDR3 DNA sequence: TGCGCCAGCAGAAGCCCACGGGAGTTACCCACAGATACGCAGTATTTT.

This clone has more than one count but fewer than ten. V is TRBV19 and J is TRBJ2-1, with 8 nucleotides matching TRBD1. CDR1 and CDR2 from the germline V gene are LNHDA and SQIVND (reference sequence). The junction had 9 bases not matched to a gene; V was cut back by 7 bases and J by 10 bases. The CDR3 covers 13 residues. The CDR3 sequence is CASNPGQVGEQFF. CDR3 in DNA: TGTGCCAGTAATCCGGGACAGGTGGGGGAGCAGTTCTTC.

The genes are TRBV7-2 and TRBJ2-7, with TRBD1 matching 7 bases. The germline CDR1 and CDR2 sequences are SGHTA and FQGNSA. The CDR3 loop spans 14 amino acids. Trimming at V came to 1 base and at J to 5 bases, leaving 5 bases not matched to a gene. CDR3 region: CASSLVRQGDEQYF. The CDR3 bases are TGTGCCAGCAGCTTAGTAAGGCAGGGGGACGAGCAGTACTTC.

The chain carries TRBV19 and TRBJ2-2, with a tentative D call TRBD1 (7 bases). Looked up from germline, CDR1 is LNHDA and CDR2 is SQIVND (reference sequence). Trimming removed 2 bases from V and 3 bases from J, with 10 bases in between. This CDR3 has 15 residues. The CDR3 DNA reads TGTGCCAGTAGTATACTCAGGGGGGACACCGGGGAGCTGTTTTTT. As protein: CASSILRGDTGELFF.

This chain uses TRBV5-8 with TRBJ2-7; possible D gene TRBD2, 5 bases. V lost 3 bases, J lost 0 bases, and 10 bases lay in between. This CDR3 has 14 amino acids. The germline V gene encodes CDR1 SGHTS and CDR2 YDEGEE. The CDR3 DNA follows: TGTGCCAGCAGCTCTTCGGGGAACTCCTACGAGCAGTACTTC. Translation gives CASSSSGNSYEQYF.

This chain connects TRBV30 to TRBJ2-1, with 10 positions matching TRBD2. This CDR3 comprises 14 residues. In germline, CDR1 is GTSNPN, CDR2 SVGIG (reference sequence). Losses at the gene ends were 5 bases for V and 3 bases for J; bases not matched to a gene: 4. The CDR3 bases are TGTGCCTGGGAGGGGACTAGCGTCTACAATGAGCAGTTCTTC. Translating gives CAWEGTSVYNEQFF.

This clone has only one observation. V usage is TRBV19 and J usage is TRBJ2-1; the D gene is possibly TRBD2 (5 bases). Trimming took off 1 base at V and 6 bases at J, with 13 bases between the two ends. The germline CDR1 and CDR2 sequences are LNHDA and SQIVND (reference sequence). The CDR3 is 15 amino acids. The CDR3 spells CASSIVTGRGNEQFF. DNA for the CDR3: TGTGCCAGTAGTATAGTGACGGGAAGAGGCAATGAGCAGTTCTTC.

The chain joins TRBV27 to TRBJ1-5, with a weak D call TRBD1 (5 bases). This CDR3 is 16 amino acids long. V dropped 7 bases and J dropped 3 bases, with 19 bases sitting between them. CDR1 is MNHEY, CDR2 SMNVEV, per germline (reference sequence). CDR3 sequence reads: CASTPVGGMINQPQHF. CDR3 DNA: TGTGCCAGCACTCCAGTCGGGGGTATGATCAATCAGCCCCAGCATTTT.

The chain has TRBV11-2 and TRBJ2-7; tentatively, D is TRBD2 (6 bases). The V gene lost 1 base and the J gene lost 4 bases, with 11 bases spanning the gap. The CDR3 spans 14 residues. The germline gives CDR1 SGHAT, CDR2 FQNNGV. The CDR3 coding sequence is TGTGCCAGCAGCTTAGCGGGAGCAGGGTACGAGCAGTACTTC. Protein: CASSLAGAGYEQYF.

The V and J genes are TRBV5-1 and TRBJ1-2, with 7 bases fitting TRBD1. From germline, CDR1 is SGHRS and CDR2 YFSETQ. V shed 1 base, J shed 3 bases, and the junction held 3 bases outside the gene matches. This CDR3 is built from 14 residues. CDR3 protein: CASSLNGQDYGYTF. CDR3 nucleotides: TGCGCCAGCAGCTTGAACGGACAGGACTATGGCTACACCTTC.

In DNA, the CDR3 is TGTGCCAGCAGCCGAGTCTCTGGGGCCAACGTCCTGACTTTC. This encodes CASSRVSGANVLTF. This chain joins TRBV5-4 and TRBJ2-6; D unresolved. V gave up 4 bases and J gave up 0 bases, with 5 bases separating them. The CDR3 spans 14 residues. CDR1 and CDR2 (germline): SGHNT, YYREEE (reference sequence).

CDR3 amino acids: CASSPKTGWLAGELFF. Written as DNA, the CDR3 is TGTGCCAGCAGCCCAAAGACAGGGTGGTTGGCCGGGGAGCTGTTTTTT. The chain joins TRBV5-6 to TRBJ2-2; 7 bases fit TRBD1. CDR1 is SGHDT and CDR2 is YYEEEE in the germline V gene. The CDR3 runs to 16 residues. The V segment lost 4 bases and the J segment 6 bases; nucleotides outside the gene matches: 12.

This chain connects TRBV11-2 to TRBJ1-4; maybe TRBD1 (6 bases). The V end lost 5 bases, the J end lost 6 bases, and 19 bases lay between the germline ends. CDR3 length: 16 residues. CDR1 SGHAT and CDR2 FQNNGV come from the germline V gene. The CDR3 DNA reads TGTGCCAGCAGCGGGTCCCGGTCGGGGACACATGAAAAACTGTTTTTT. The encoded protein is CASSGSRSGTHEKLFF.

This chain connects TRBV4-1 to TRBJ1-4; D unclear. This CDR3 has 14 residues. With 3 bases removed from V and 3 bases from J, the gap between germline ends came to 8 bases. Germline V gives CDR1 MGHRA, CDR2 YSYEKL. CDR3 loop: CASSHPVANEKLFF. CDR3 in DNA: TGCGCCAGCAGCCATCCGGTGGCTAATGAAAAACTGTTTTTT.

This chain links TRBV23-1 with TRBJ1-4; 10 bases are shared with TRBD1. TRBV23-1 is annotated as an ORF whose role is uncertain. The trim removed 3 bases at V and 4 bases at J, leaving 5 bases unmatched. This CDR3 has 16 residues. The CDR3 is CASSHRQGAFNEKLFF. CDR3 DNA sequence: TGCGCCAGCAGTCATCGACAGGGGGCTTTTAATGAAAAACTGTTTTTT.

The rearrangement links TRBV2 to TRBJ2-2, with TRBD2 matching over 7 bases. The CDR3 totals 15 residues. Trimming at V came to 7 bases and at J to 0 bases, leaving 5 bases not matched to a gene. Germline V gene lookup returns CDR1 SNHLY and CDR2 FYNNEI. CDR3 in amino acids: CASKKSGANTGELFF. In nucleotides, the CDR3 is TGTGCCAGCAAAAAAAGCGGGGCGAACACCGGGGAGCTGTTTTTT.